This paragraph reports one T cell receptor beta chain. The target antigen is unknown. Germline loops: CDR1 MGHDK, CDR2 SYGVNS. The ends lost 2 bases at V and 0 bases at J; junction bases unmatched: 7. The CDR3 has 17 residues. The sample comes from a study of T cells in Graves' hyperthyroidism and ophthalmopathy. Study-wide points: The model forecast ophthalmopathy, anticipating it by a median roughly 6.3 months before onset. Blood also carried most thyroid clonotypes expanded above 0.001.

Newly diagnosed hyperthyroidism patients aged 18 to 65 years had disease lasting under 2 months. The authors obtained PBMCs from around 10 ml of fresh peripheral blood. The source material, RNA transcripts, was used to amplify TCR beta CDR3 regions. Primed by the HTBI set, a first-round RT-PCR was run on the TCR CDR3. One entry per CDR3 protein, called by TCRdb with MiXCR from the multiplex PCR reads. The sample consists of about 420,000 distinct CDR3 sequences, 15% to 19% of them appearing once. Sequencing input: blood. The chain combines TRBV25-1 with TRBJ2-3; TRBD2 aligns across 8 bases. This receptor was taken from a woman younger than 30 with Graves' hyperthyroidism. CDR3 in DNA: TGTGCCAGCAGTGAACAACCGACTAGCGCTAGCACAGATACGCAGTATTTT. Its translation: CASSEQPTSASTDTQYF. The whole variable domain, remainder taken from reference TRBV25-1 and TRBJ2-3, is EADIYQTPRYLVIGTGKKITLECSQTMGHDKMYWYQQDPGMELHLIHYSYGVNSTEKGDLSSESTVSRIRTEHFPLTLESARPSHTSQYLCASSEQPTSASTDTQYFGPGTRLTVL.